A single sample is the source of the 16 T cell receptor beta chains below, sequenced in a study of OX40 agonist ivuxolimab in advanced cancers. Using immunoSEQ multiplex PCR, the repertoire was profiled, and TCRdb retains in-frame clones only, with some absent. The sample shows nearly 110,000 clones, about 91% of them seen only once. This material consisted of CD4+ or CD8+ T cells sorted from blood, taken in a trial of the OX40 agonist ivuxolimab. The receptors come from an adult with an advanced solid tumor such as melanoma, head and neck, liver or kidney cancer.

The chain employs TRBV18 and TRBJ2-5; D uncertain. V dropped 0 bases and J dropped 1 base, with 12 bases sitting between them. This CDR3 contains 16 residues. Per the germline V gene, CDR1 is KGHSH and CDR2 is LQKENI. The chain's CDR3 is CASSPPKAQGQETQYF. Written as DNA, the CDR3 is TGTGCCAGCTCACCACCGAAGGCGCAAGGCCAAGAGACCCAGTACTTC.

The chain carries TRBV14 and TRBJ1-1, with a possible D match to TRBD1 (6 bases). V shed 4 bases and J shed 1 base, with 10 bases lying between them. Per the germline V gene, CDR1 is SGHDN and CDR2 is FVKESK. The CDR3 consists of 14 residues. The chain's CDR3 is CASSPPQGNTEAFF. The CDR3 DNA is TGTGCCAGCAGCCCGCCACAGGGGAACACTGAAGCTTTCTTT.

The rearrangement links TRBV10-3 to TRBJ2-3; the D gene is possibly TRBD1 (5 bases). Germline V gene sequence: CDR1 ENHRY, CDR2 SYGVKD. The CDR3 extends over 14 amino acids. V dropped 3 bases and J dropped 2 bases, with 9 bases sitting between them. CDR3 sequence (DNA): TGTGCCATCAGTGAAGGACAAATCACAGATACGCAGTATTTT. Its protein is CAISEGQITDTQYF.

This clone occurred once. The genes are TRBV6-5 and TRBJ2-1; TRBD2 is a possible D gene (5 bases). The CDR3 runs to 15 residues. Germline CDR1 MNHEY, CDR2 SVGAGI. Trimming pared 7 bases from V and 5 bases from J, leaving 18 bases between. Here the CDR3 DNA reads TGTGCCAGCACCCCCCCAAAAACTAGAAACAATGAGCAGTTCTTC. This codes for CASTPPKTRNNEQFF.

The V gene is TRBV4-2, the J gene TRBJ1-2, with 11 bases matching TRBD1. Germline V gene data show CDR1 as LGHNA and CDR2 as YNFKEQ. This CDR3 is built from 15 residues. Unmatched junction bases numbered 4, after V lost 0 bases and J lost 7 bases. CDR3 in DNA: TGTGCCAGCAGCCAAGAAGGACAGGGGGCTGTTGGCTACACCTTC. This encodes CASSQEGQGAVGYTF.

The V call is TRBV18, the J call TRBJ1-5; a possible D gene is TRBD1 (6 bases). There are 16 residues in the CDR3. Trimming cost V 3 bases and J 3 bases, with 15 bases left between them. Per germline, CDR1 KGHSH and CDR2 LQKENI. CDR3 nucleotides: TGTGCCAGCTCACCCAGTTACGGACAGTACAATCAGCCCCAGCATTTT. It is translated as CASSPSYGQYNQPQHF.

The chain joins TRBV5-1 to TRBJ1-4; tentative D call: TRBD1 (6 bases). The germline CDR1 and CDR2 sequences are SGHRS and YFSETQ. Trimming shortened V by 2 bases and J by 6 bases, and 14 bases separated the two germline ends. The CDR3 has 15 residues. CDR3 in amino acids: CASSLVEGGDEKLFF. DNA for the CDR3: TGCGCCAGCAGCTTAGTCGAGGGGGGCGATGAAAAACTGTTTTTT.

The chain joins TRBV7-2 to TRBJ2-4, with a tentative D call TRBD2 (5 bases). Germline V gene sequence: CDR1 SGHTA, CDR2 FQGNSA. The V end lost 1 base, the J end lost 6 bases, and 19 bases lay between the germline ends. The CDR3 extends over 17 amino acids. The CDR3 loop is CASSLGTASLALNIQYF. The CDR3 region has the DNA TGTGCCAGCAGCTTAGGGACTGCTAGCTTAGCCTTAAACATTCAGTACTTC.

This clone was seen a single time. The chain links TRBV27 to TRBJ2-1, with 12 bases identical to TRBD2. The germline gives CDR1 MNHEY, CDR2 SMNVEV (reference sequence). V dropped 4 bases and J dropped 8; count of bases not matched to a gene: 6. The length of the CDR3 is 15 residues. The DNA of the CDR3 is TGTGCCAGCAGTTCGGGGACTAGCGGGTACTATGAGCAGTTCTTC. This translates into CASSSGTSGYYEQFF.

The CDR3 region is CASSLARGVYEQYF. As DNA, the CDR3 is TGTGCCAGCAGTTTAGCCCGTGGGGTCTACGAGCAGTACTTC. J is TRBJ2-7 and V is TRBV28; D call uncertain. V was pared by 2 bases and J by 3 bases, with 11 bases between. The CDR3 is made up of 14 amino acids. CDR1 MDHEN and CDR2 SYDVKM come from the germline V gene.

The J gene is TRBJ2-5, the V gene TRBV5-4; D remains unclear. V shed 8 bases and J shed 1 base, with 15 bases lying between them. CDR1 is SGHNT, CDR2 YYREEE, per germline (reference sequence). The CDR3 has 14 amino acids. CDR3 amino acids: CASRTKDGQETQYF. In nucleotides, the CDR3 is TGTGCCAGTCGTACCAAGGACGGCCAAGAGACCCAGTACTTC.

The genes are TRBV28 and TRBJ1-1; 8 nucleotides match TRBD1. V shed 7 bases, J shed 2 bases, and the junction held 9 bases outside the gene matches. Per germline, CDR1 MDHEN and CDR2 SYDVKM. The CDR3 sequence is 15 residues long. The DNA of the CDR3 is TGTGCCAGCAAGAACACACAGGGGGGAAACACTGAAGCTTTCTTT. Amino acid sequence: CASKNTQGGNTEAFF.

This rearrangement joins TRBV19 to TRBJ1-2; TRBD1 might be the D (5 bases). Germline CDR1 is LNHDA and CDR2 is SQIVND (reference sequence). The CDR3 is 15 amino acids. V lost 2 bases to trimming and J lost 4 bases, with 14 bases between them. This CDR3 reads CASSIWLGAGYGYTF. CDR3 DNA: TGTGCCAGTAGTATATGGTTAGGGGCCGGCTATGGCTACACCTTC.

This chain joins TRBV6-1 and TRBJ2-7, with D uncertain. V lost 2 bases to trimming and J lost 1 base, with 9 bases between them. The CDR3 consists of 14 residues. Germline lookup yields CDR1 MNHNS and CDR2 SASEGT. This chain's CDR3 is CASSEFFRSYEQYF. The CDR3 region has the DNA TGTGCCAGCAGTGAATTTTTTAGATCCTACGAGCAGTACTTC.

V is TRBV18 and J is TRBJ1-5; 7 positions match TRBD1. Germline V CDR1 and CDR2: KGHSH, LQKENI. The CDR3 is made up of 16 amino acids. V trimming: 5 bases; J trimming: 5 bases; junction bases outside the gene matches: 12. The CDR3 is CASSAMDRTPHQPQHF. CDR3 nucleotide sequence: TGTGCCAGCTCAGCTATGGACAGGACCCCCCATCAGCCCCAGCATTTT.

The J gene is TRBJ1-2, the V gene TRBV28; D gene unclear. Trimming took 3 bases from V and 3 from J, leaving 8 bases between them. CDR1 and CDR2 from the germline V gene are MDHEN and SYDVKM. CDR3 length equals 13 residues. In nucleotides, the CDR3 is TGTGCCAGCAGTTTGGGCCGCGACTATGGCTACACCTTC. Translating it yields CASSLGRDYGYTF.